The 30 T cell receptor beta chains in this list originate from one sample, sequenced in a study of OX40 agonist ivuxolimab in advanced cancers. Here immunoSEQ multiplex PCR was the method, and the copy in TCRdb shows in-frame clones only, minus some. Among about 48,000 clones listed, roughly 90% were seen once. The material sequenced was CD4+ or CD8+ T cells sorted from blood, taken in a trial of the OX40 agonist ivuxolimab. These receptors all come from an adult with an advanced solid tumor such as melanoma, head and neck, liver or kidney cancer.

V gene TRBV9 combines with J gene TRBJ2-1; 13 bases align to TRBD2. CDR1 is SGDLS, CDR2 YYNGEE, per germline. The ends lost 5 bases at V and 5 bases at J; junction bases unmatched: 4. The length of the CDR3 is 15 residues. The CDR3 reads CASRELAGGNNEQFF. The CDR3 DNA reads TGTGCCAGCAGGGAACTAGCGGGGGGGAACAATGAGCAGTTCTTC. Based on the CDR3 plus reference TRBV9 and TRBJ2-1, the full variable domain is DSGVTQTPKHLITATGQRVTLRCSPRSGDLSVYWYQQSLDQGLQFLIQYYNGEERAKGNILERFSAQQFPDLHSELNLSSLELGDSALYFCASRELAGGNNEQFFGPGTRLTVL.

This clone was seen a handful of times. J is TRBJ1-4 and V is TRBV25-1, with 9 bases identical to TRBD1. Germline lookup yields CDR1 MGHDK and CDR2 SYGVNS. Unmatched junction bases numbered 3, after V lost 4 bases and J lost 6 bases. The CDR3 spans 14 residues. The CDR3 nucleotides are TGTGCCAGCAGTGGGGACAGGGTGGATGAAAAACTGTTTTTT. This translates into CASSGDRVDEKLFF.

The chain uses TRBV2 and TRBJ1-4; 7 bases line up with TRBD1. CDR3 length equals 16 residues. The germline V gene has CDR1 SNHLY and CDR2 FYNNEI. V shed 8 bases, J shed 8 bases, and the junction held 17 bases outside the gene matches. The CDR3 reads CASAPGPQGEREKLFF. The CDR3 coding sequence is TGTGCCAGCGCCCCCGGACCCCAGGGGGAGCGGGAAAAACTGTTTTTT.

The rearrangement joins TRBV30 to TRBJ2-7, with no clear D. Germline assignment: CDR1 GTSNPN and CDR2 SVGIG (reference sequence). The CDR3 is 11 residues long. The V end was cut by 2 bases, the J end by 7 bases, with 9 bases between. Here the CDR3 DNA reads TGTGCCTGGAGTTCACAATTGGAGCAGTACTTC. The encoded protein is CAWSSQLEQYF.

This clone showed up just once. This chain joins TRBV4-2 and TRBJ1-1, with D unclear. The CDR3 is 12 amino acids. Per the germline V gene, CDR1 is LGHNA and CDR2 is YNFKEQ. Trimming pared 1 base from V and 1 base from J, leaving 1 base between. CDR3 sequence reads: CASSQGNTEAFF. The CDR3 nucleotides read TGTGCCAGCAGCCAAGGGAACACTGAAGCTTTCTTT.

V usage is TRBV7-8 and J usage is TRBJ2-7; the match to TRBD2 covers 13 bases. The CDR3 runs to 16 residues. Unmatched junction bases numbered 7, after V lost 5 bases and J lost 3 bases. CDR1 and CDR2 from the germline V gene are SGHVS and FQNEAQ. The chain's CDR3 is CASSPERLAGGYEQYF. As DNA, the CDR3 is TGTGCCAGCAGCCCCGAGCGACTAGCGGGGGGCTACGAGCAGTACTTC.

This clone was seen only once. The chain's CDR3 is CASSPGTGGNEQFF. CDR3 bases: TGTGCCAGCAGCCCCGGGACAGGGGGCAATGAGCAGTTCTTC. V is TRBV11-2 and J is TRBJ2-1, with 11 bases identical to TRBD1. CDR3 length equals 14 residues. Germline CDR1 is SGHAT and CDR2 is FQNNGV. With V trimmed by 5 bases and J by 6 bases, 3 bases remained unmatched.

V is TRBV27 and J is TRBJ2-7; D may be TRBD2 (5 bases). The CDR3 spans 12 residues. CDR1 is MNHEY, CDR2 SMNVEV, per germline (reference sequence). V was clipped by 0 bases and J by 7 bases, with 7 bases between them. CDR3 protein: CASSLSGGEQYF. The CDR3 region has the DNA TGTGCCAGCAGTTTATCGGGCGGGGAGCAGTACTTC.

This chain connects TRBV7-3 to TRBJ2-1, with 11 nucleotides matching TRBD2. The CDR3 is made up of 16 amino acids. Germline lookup yields CDR1 SGHTA and CDR2 FQGTGA. The V gene end was trimmed by 2 bases and the J gene end by 5 bases; junction bases not matched to a gene: 5. The chain's CDR3 is CASSLLPSGGNNEQFF. The CDR3 nucleotides read TGTGCCAGCAGCTTACTCCCTAGCGGGGGGAACAATGAGCAGTTCTTC.

V and J are TRBV7-3 and TRBJ2-5; a weak D match, TRBD2 (6 bases). The CDR3 is 14 amino acids. Germline V gene data show CDR1 as SGHTA and CDR2 as FQGTGA. Trimming took 0 bases from V and 3 from J, leaving 8 bases between them. CDR3 sequence reads: CASSLTGTEETQYF. The CDR3 DNA is TGTGCCAGCAGCTTAACCGGGACTGAAGAGACCCAGTACTTC.

This clone has a single count. The chain carries TRBV20-1 and TRBJ2-3; D unresolved. Trimming took 7 bases from V and 10 from J, leaving 9 bases between them. CDR3 size: 9 residues. CDR1 and CDR2 (germline): DFQATT, SNEGSKA (reference sequence). The DNA for the CDR3 is TGCAGTGGGGTTCAGGCGCAGTATTTT. Amino acids: CSGVQAQYF.

The rearrangement links TRBV11-2 to TRBJ1-1; D uncertain. Germline values: CDR1 SGHAT, CDR2 FQNNGV. CDR3 length: 11 residues. Deletions cut 3 bases from V and 8 bases from J, with 7 bases between. The CDR3 DNA reads TGTGCCAGCAGCTTCTTAGGGGAAGCTTTCTTT. As protein: CASSFLGEAFF.

The rearrangement joins TRBV4-3 to TRBJ1-6, with 9 bases fitting TRBD1. CDR1 LGHNA and CDR2 YSLEER come from the germline V gene. The CDR3 is 16 amino acids. Trimming at V came to 0 bases and at J to 3 bases, leaving 0 bases not matched to a gene. This CDR3 is CASSQEGQGYNSPLHF. CDR3 coding DNA: TGCGCCAGCAGCCAAGAGGGACAGGGCTATAATTCACCCCTCCACTTT.

The CDR3 coding sequence is TGTGCCAGCAGTTTTGGTTGGAACTCGCTTCCTTTCTTT. This encodes CASSFGWNSLPFF. J is TRBJ1-1 and V is TRBV27; D gene ambiguous. Trimming shortened V by 3 bases and J by 12 bases, and 17 bases separated the two germline ends. The CDR3 has 13 amino acids. The germline CDR1 and CDR2 sequences are MNHEY and SMNVEV (reference sequence).

This sequence joins TRBV4-1 and TRBJ2-2; D is possibly TRBD1 (6 bases). V shed 0 bases and J shed 6 bases, with 8 bases lying between them. Germline loops: CDR1 MGHRA, CDR2 YSYEKL. The CDR3 loop spans 14 amino acids. This CDR3 reads CASSQEQGAGELFF. The CDR3 bases are TGCGCCAGCAGCCAAGAACAGGGAGCCGGGGAGCTGTTTTTT.

V is TRBV11-2 and J is TRBJ2-7; D uncertain. V was trimmed by 5 bases and J by 2 bases, leaving 13 bases between them. Germline CDR1 is SGHAT and CDR2 is FQNNGV. This CDR3 spans 14 amino acids. Written as DNA, the CDR3 is TGTGCCAGCAGCCACGTTCTCCCAACCTACGAGCAGTACTTC. As protein: CASSHVLPTYEQYF. The full variable domain, completed using reference TRBV11-2 and TRBJ2-7, is EAGVAQSPRYKIIEKRQSVAFWCNPISGHATLYWYQQILGQGPKLLIQFQNNGVVDDSQLPKDRFSAERLKGVDSTLKIQPAKLEDSAVYLCASSHVLPTYEQYFGPGTRLTVT.

The V call is TRBV4-3, the J call TRBJ2-3; D call uncertain. The CDR3 spans 13 residues. From germline, CDR1 is LGHNA and CDR2 YSLEER. With 1 base removed from V and 3 bases from J, the gap between germline ends came to 5 bases. This CDR3 reads CASSQVLTDTQYF. The CDR3 bases are TGCGCCAGCAGCCAAGTGCTAACAGATACGCAGTATTTT.

This clone was seen just once. V and J are TRBV28 and TRBJ1-5, with TRBD1 matching over 10 bases. CDR3 length: 15 residues. CDR1 and CDR2 from the germline V gene are MDHEN and SYDVKM. Germline trimming cut 6 bases from V and 2 bases from J; bases unmatched to any gene: 4. CDR3 DNA: TGTGCCAGCAGCCCGGGACAGGGGCGCAATCAGCCCCAGCATTTT. This sequence encodes CASSPGQGRNQPQHF.

V and J are TRBV2 and TRBJ1-3; D perhaps matches TRBD1 (6 bases). V was pared by 2 bases and J by 2 bases, with 16 bases between. There are 17 residues in the CDR3. Germline V gene sequence: CDR1 SNHLY, CDR2 FYNNEI. The CDR3 loop is CASSEFHSGATGNTIYF. The CDR3 nucleotides read TGTGCCAGCAGTGAATTTCATTCAGGGGCCACTGGAAACACCATATATTTT.

V and J are TRBV4-3 and TRBJ2-1; D call uncertain. V was pared by 0 bases and J by 3 bases, with 12 bases between. The CDR3 is 16 residues long. Germline CDR1 is LGHNA and CDR2 is YSLEER. In nucleotides, the CDR3 is TGCGCCAGCAGCCAAGATGAGGCAGCTTACTACAATGAGCAGTTCTTC. Amino acids: CASSQDEAAYYNEQFF.

The chain employs TRBV27 and TRBJ2-1; TRBD2 agrees at 7 bases. CDR3 length: 14 amino acids. The V and J ends lost 6 bases and 3 bases, in that order; junction bases with no gene match: 5. Germline V gives CDR1 MNHEY, CDR2 SMNVEV (reference sequence). CDR3 protein: CASSPGGNYNEQFF. As DNA, the CDR3 is TGTGCCAGCAGCCCGGGGGGTAACTACAATGAGCAGTTCTTC.

This chain connects TRBV19 to TRBJ1-1, with 12 bases aligning to TRBD1. The CDR3 loop spans 15 amino acids. CDR1 and CDR2 (germline): LNHDA, SQIVND (reference sequence). V dropped 4 bases and J dropped 5; count of bases not matched to a gene: 5. CDR3 sequence reads: CASSTGTGGKTEAFF. In DNA form, the CDR3 reads TGTGCCAGTAGTACGGGGACAGGGGGCAAGACTGAAGCTTTCTTT. Filled out from reference TRBV19 and TRBJ1-1, the complete variable domain reads DGGITQSPKYLFRKEGQNVTLSCEQNLNHDAMYWYRQDPGQGLRLIYYSQIVNDFQKGDIAEGYSVSREKKESFPLTVTSAQKNPTAFYLCASSTGTGGKTEAFFGQGTRLTVV.

This clone occurred a few times. The rearrangement uses TRBV27 and TRBJ1-6; D remains unclear. The CDR3 is 13 residues long. Germline CDR1 reads MNHEY; CDR2 reads SMNVEV (reference sequence). The V end was cut by 6 bases, the J end by 10 bases, with 13 bases between. CDR3 sequence reads: CASRLYGISPLHF. In nucleotides, the CDR3 is TGTGCCAGCAGACTCTACGGGATCTCACCCCTCCACTTT.

This chain links TRBV5-6 with TRBJ2-2; a possible D gene is TRBD2 (5 bases). V was shortened by 4 bases and J by 4 bases, with 20 bases between the two germline ends. Germline-derived CDR1 and CDR2 are SGHDT and YYEEEE. The CDR3 extends over 17 amino acids. This CDR3 reads CASSPEVDVGVTGELFF. DNA of the CDR3: TGTGCCAGCAGCCCGGAGGTAGACGTTGGGGTCACCGGGGAGCTGTTTTTT.

V is TRBV6-1 and J is TRBJ2-7; 7 positions match TRBD2. V was pared by 1 base and J by 0 bases, with 6 bases of the junction left unmatched. The length of the CDR3 is 16 residues. From germline, CDR1 is MNHNS and CDR2 SASEGT. The CDR3 is CASSEGGSGVSYEQYF. The CDR3 coding sequence is TGTGCCAGCAGTGAAGGCGGAAGCGGGGTCTCCTACGAGCAGTACTTC.

The chain has TRBV28 and TRBJ2-5, with 7 bases matching TRBD1. Trimming cost V 2 bases and J 4 bases; bases outside gene matches: 4. The CDR3 has 14 residues. The germline V gene encodes CDR1 MDHEN and CDR2 SYDVKM. In nucleotides, the CDR3 is TGTGCCAGCAGTTTACTGACAGGGACAGAGACCCAGTACTTC. As protein: CASSLLTGTETQYF. Filled out from reference TRBV28 and TRBJ2-5, the complete variable domain reads DVKVTQSSRYLVKRTGEKVFLECVQDMDHENMFWYRQDPGLGLRLIYFSYDVKMKEKGDIPEGYSVSREKKERFSLILESASTNQTSMYLCASSLLTGTETQYFGPGTRLLVL.

The chain couples TRBV11-2 to TRBJ1-1; possible D gene TRBD1, 6 bases. V was clipped by 2 bases and J by 0 bases, with 7 bases between them. CDR1 SGHAT and CDR2 FQNNGV come from the germline V gene. The CDR3 is 14 residues long. DNA of the CDR3: TGTGCCAGCAGCTTAACAGGGTTGAACACTGAAGCTTTCTTT. This codes for CASSLTGLNTEAFF.

V gene TRBV28 combines with J gene TRBJ2-7; D perhaps matches TRBD2 (6 bases). From germline, CDR1 is MDHEN and CDR2 SYDVKM. This CDR3 has 15 amino acids. Deletions cut 2 bases from V and 3 bases from J, with 14 bases between. CDR3 in amino acids: CASSLTGDIGYEQYF. DNA for the CDR3: TGTGCCAGCAGTTTAACGGGGGATATAGGCTACGAGCAGTACTTC.

V is TRBV9 and J is TRBJ2-3; perhaps TRBD1 as D (6 bases). Germline loops: CDR1 SGDLS, CDR2 YYNGEE. Trimming left V 3 bases short and J 3 bases short, with 17 bases between. This CDR3 has 16 amino acids. The CDR3 nucleotides are TGTGCCAGCAGCGCCTACAGGGACGGGGAAACAGATACGCAGTATTTT. Translating gives CASSAYRDGETDTQYF.

This clone has only a few counts. The rearrangement uses TRBV19 and TRBJ1-5; no clear D. V shed 8 bases and J shed 6 bases, with 2 bases lying between them. This CDR3 has 9 amino acids. Germline-derived CDR1 and CDR2 are LNHDA and SQIVND (reference sequence). The CDR3 is CASGQPQHF. CDR3 bases: TGTGCCAGTGGTCAGCCCCAGCATTTT.